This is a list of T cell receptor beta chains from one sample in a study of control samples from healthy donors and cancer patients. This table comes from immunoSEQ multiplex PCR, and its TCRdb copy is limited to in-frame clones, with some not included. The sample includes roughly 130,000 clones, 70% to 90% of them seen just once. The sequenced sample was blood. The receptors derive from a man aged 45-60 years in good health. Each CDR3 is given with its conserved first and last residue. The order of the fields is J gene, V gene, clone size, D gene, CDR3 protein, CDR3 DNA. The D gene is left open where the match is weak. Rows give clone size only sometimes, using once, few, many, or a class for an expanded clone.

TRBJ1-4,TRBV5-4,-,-,CASSPKDRATNEKLFF,TGTGCCAGCAGCCCCAAGGACAGAGCAACTAATGAAAAACTGTTTTTT
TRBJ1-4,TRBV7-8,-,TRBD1,CASSFGDRANEKLFF,TGTGCCAGCAGCTTTGGGGACAGGGCAAATGAAAAACTGTTTTTT
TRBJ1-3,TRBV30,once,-,CAWSPRGVSGNTIYF,TGTGCCTGGAGCCCCAGAGGCGTCTCTGGAAACACCATATATTTT
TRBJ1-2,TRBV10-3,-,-,CAISEVWESYTF,TGTGCCATCAGTGAAGTCTGGGAGAGCTACACCTTC
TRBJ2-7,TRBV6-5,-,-,CASSYGRDGYEQYF,TGTGCCAGCAGTTACGGAAGGGATGGCTACGAGCAGTACTTC
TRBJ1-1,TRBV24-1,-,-,CATSGGYGRNTEAFF,TGTGCCACCAGTGGGGGGTATGGGAGGAACACTGAAGCTTTCTTT
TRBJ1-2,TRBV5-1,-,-,CASSLAGAAYGYTF,TGCGCCAGCAGCTTGGCGGGGGCGGCATATGGCTACACCTTC
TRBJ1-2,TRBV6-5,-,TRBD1,CASSYSSFDRGLAF,TGTGCCAGCAGTTACAGTAGTTTCGACAGGGGCCTTGCCTTC
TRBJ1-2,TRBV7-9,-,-,CASSLMQGIYGYTF,TGTGCCAGCAGCTTAATGCAGGGAATCTATGGCTACACCTTC
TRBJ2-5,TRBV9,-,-,CASSDRQGGQWETQYF,TGTGCCAGCAGCGACCGACAGGGAGGACAGTGGGAGACCCAGTACTTC
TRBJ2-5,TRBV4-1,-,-,CASSQDYEGTQYF,TGCGCCAGCAGCCAAGATTATGAGGGGACCCAGTACTTC
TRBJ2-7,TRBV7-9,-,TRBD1,CASIQSGTGTYEQYF,TGTGCCAGCATCCAATCCGGGACAGGGACCTACGAGCAGTACTTC
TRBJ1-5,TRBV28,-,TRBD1,CASSLGQEGYQPQHF,TGTGCCAGCAGTTTAGGACAGGAAGGGTATCAGCCCCAGCATTTT
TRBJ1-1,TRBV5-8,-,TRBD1,CASRSGQRAGIGEAFF,TGTGCCAGCAGATCGGGACAGAGGGCCGGAATTGGAGAAGCTTTCTTT
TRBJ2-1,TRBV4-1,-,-,CASSQDTNEQFF,TGCGCCAGCAGCCAAGATACGAATGAGCAGTTCTTC
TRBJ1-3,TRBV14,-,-,CASSQVGGFGNTIYF,TGTGCCAGCAGCCAAGTGGGGGGGTTCGGAAACACCATATATTTT
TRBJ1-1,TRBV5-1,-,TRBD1,CASSPGTGGNTEAFF,TGCGCCAGCAGTCCCGGGACAGGGGGGAACACTGAAGCTTTCTTT
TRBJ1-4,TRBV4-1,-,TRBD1,CASSQGLRQGQKGLFF,TGCGCCAGCAGCCAAGGCTTACGACAGGGACAAAAAGGCCTGTTTTTT
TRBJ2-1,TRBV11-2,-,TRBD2,CASSLLAGGNNEQFF,TGTGCCAGCAGCTTACTGGCGGGGGGAAACAATGAGCAGTTCTTC
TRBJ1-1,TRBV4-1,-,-,CASSQAGRKNTEAFF,TGCGCCAGCAGCCAAGCGGGACGGAAGAACACTGAAGCTTTCTTT
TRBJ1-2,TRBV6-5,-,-,CASSYSSVLGYTF,TGTGCCAGCAGTTACTCGAGCGTTCTAGGCTACACCTTC
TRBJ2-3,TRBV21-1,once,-,CASSPRQGIDTQYF,TGTGCCAGCAGCCCGCGACAGGGAATAGATACGCAGTATTTT
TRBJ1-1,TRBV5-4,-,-,CASSLRQTRDTEAFF,TGTGCCAGCAGCTTACGACAGACCCGGGACACTGAAGCTTTCTTT
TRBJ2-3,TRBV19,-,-,CASSMGVNSRFSTDTQYF,TGTGCCAGTAGTATGGGCGTTAACTCCCGCTTTAGCACAGATACGCAGTATTTT
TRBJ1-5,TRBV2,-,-,CASTAGPLSRQPQHF,TGTGCCAGCACTGCTGGCCCCCTCTCCAGGCAGCCCCAGCATTTT